A single sample is the source of the 14 T cell receptor beta chains below, sequenced in a study of post-analysis software for immune sequencing data. Findings and limits, study-wide: Comparison of patients with controls showed a handful of TRBV segments more frequent in patients, TRBV5-6, TRBV5-1 and TRBV20-1 among them.

Antigens for these TCRs are unknown. Prepared TCR beta cDNA libraries contained unique molecular identifiers. In TCRdb, the PCR reads were re-called with MiXCR into one record per CDR3 protein. The data contain roughly 400,000 distinct CDR3 sequences, about 39% of them singletons. The specimen sequenced was blood. The receptors originated from a girl between 2 and 10 years old with multiple sclerosis.

The V and J genes are TRBV20-1 and TRBJ2-5; 13 nucleotides line up with TRBD2. The J call is uncertain, as TRBJ2-7 better fits the DNA end. CDR1 and CDR2 from the germline V gene are DFQATT and SNEGSKA (reference sequence). The CDR3 consists of 14 residues. DNA for the CDR3: TGCAGTGCCAAGACTAGCGGGGGGTTCTACGAGCAGTACTTC. It specifies CSAKTSGGFYEQYF.

The CDR3 protein is CASSLDGRGGYTF. The CDR3 DNA is TGCGCCAGCAGCTTGGATGGCCGCGGGGGCTACACCTTC. V and J are TRBV5-1 and TRBJ1-2, with no clear D. Between the trimmed V and J ends, which lost 0 bases and 8 bases, there was a span of 11 bases. From germline, CDR1 is SGHRS and CDR2 YFSETQ. The CDR3 sequence is 13 residues long.

The chain employs TRBV20-1 and TRBJ2-7; D is ambiguous. V was shortened by 6 bases and J by 3 bases, with 12 bases between the two germline ends. In germline, CDR1 is DFQATT, CDR2 SNEGSKA (reference sequence). This CDR3 spans 12 amino acids. The CDR3 DNA follows: TGCAGTGCCGAGTGGGCGGACTACGAGCAGTACTTC. This translates into CSAEWADYEQYF.

V and J are TRBV7-9 and TRBJ2-5, with 7 bases identical to TRBD1. The CDR3 runs to 12 residues. The trim removed 5 bases at V and 9 bases at J, leaving 6 bases unmatched. From germline, CDR1 is SEHNR and CDR2 FQNEAQ (reference sequence). The CDR3 DNA reads as TGTGCCAGCAGCACCCGGGGACAGCCCCAGTACTTC. This encodes CASSTRGQPQYF.

This chain joins TRBV5-1 and TRBJ1-4; 8 nucleotides line up with TRBD1. With 4 bases clipped from V and 8 bases from J, the junction kept 19 bases outside the gene matches. The length of the CDR3 is 18 residues. CDR1 and CDR2 from the germline V gene are SGHRS and YFSETQ. The CDR3 reads CASSIPSDRVRPAEKLFF. Here the CDR3 DNA reads TGCGCCAGCAGCATCCCCTCGGACAGGGTTCGGCCGGCCGAAAAACTGTTTTTT.

The chain carries TRBV12-3 or TRBV12-4 and TRBJ2-1, with 8 positions matching TRBD1. Trimming cost V 6 bases and J 0 bases; bases outside gene matches: 10. CDR3 length: 17 residues. The CDR3 region has the DNA TGTGCCAGCAGCTCTGGTCGGACAGGGAGCTCCTACAATGAGCAGTTCTTC. Its protein is CASSSGRTGSSYNEQFF.

This clonotype was found a few times. This rearrangement joins TRBV24-1 to TRBJ2-1; 16 bases are shared with TRBD2. The CDR3 extends over 18 amino acids. Germline assignment: CDR1 KGHDR and CDR2 SFDVKD. V dropped 2 bases and J dropped 8; count of bases not matched to a gene: 8. The CDR3 coding sequence is TGTGCCACCAGTGATTCGGGACTAGCGGGAGGGGGTATATATGAGCAGTTCTTC. This translates into CATSDSGLAGGGIYEQFF.

A few counts support this clonotype. The chain uses TRBV7-2 and TRBJ2-1; 7 nucleotides line up with TRBD1. V lost 4 bases and J lost 6; bases outside the gene matches: 15. This CDR3 is built from 17 residues. CDR1 SGHTA and CDR2 FQGNSA come from the germline V gene. DNA of the CDR3: TGTGCCAGCAGCTACGCCTACCGACAGGGTAGAGGCAATGAGCAGTTCTTC. It translates to CASSYAYRQGRGNEQFF. Looking up the rest from reference TRBV7-2 and TRBJ2-1 gives the full variable domain: GAGVSQSPSNKVTEKGKDVELRCDPISGHTALYWYRQSLGQGLEFLIYFQGNSAPDKSGLPSDRFSAERTGGSVSTLTIQRTQQEDSAVYLCASSYAYRQGRGNEQFFGPGTRLTVL.

The V and J genes are TRBV4-1 and TRBJ2-6; D is undetermined. V was pared by 0 bases and J by 2 bases, with 8 bases between. Per the germline V gene, CDR1 is MGHRA and CDR2 is YSYEKL. This CDR3 region has 16 residues. The chain's CDR3 is CASSQDFEPGANVLTF. CDR3 DNA: TGCGCCAGCAGCCAAGATTTTGAGCCTGGGGCCAACGTCCTGACTTTC.

The J gene is TRBJ2-7, the V gene TRBV4-3; D is possibly TRBD1 (7 bases). The ends were cut back, 4 bases at V and 3 bases at J, with 16 bases in the middle. This CDR3 region has 15 residues. CDR1 is LGHNA and CDR2 is YSLEER in the germline V gene. CDR3 amino acids: CASSLGGQLGYEQYF. The CDR3, as DNA: TGCGCCAGCAGCCTCGGGGGACAGCTAGGCTACGAGCAGTACTTC.

This clonotype came up a few times. V and J are TRBV12-3 or TRBV12-4 and TRBJ2-1; D is unclear. V lost 8 bases, J lost 3 bases, and 14 bases lay in between. The CDR3 is 14 amino acids. The CDR3 region has the DNA TGTGCCAGCGAAAGCCCGACCGGCTACAATGAGCAGTTCTTC. This codes for CASESPTGYNEQFF.

This clonotype was seen a few times. The rearrangement joins TRBV6-5 to TRBJ1-6, with D possibly TRBD1 on 5 matching bases. Germline CDR1 reads MNHEY; CDR2 reads SVGAGI. The CDR3 is 15 amino acids. Trimming cost V 2 bases and J 8 bases, with 13 bases left between them. The DNA for the CDR3 is TGTGCCAGCAGTTACAGTCCCAGGGCGGATTCACCCCTCCACTTT. This encodes CASSYSPRADSPLHF.

The sample holds a few counts of this clonotype. The genes are TRBV7-9 and TRBJ2-1; D uncertain. V lost 5 bases, J lost 6 bases, and 11 bases lay in between. Germline CDR1 and CDR2: SEHNR and FQNEAQ (reference sequence). The CDR3 extends over 13 amino acids. The CDR3 sequence is CASSVSGLNEQFF. In DNA, the CDR3 is TGTGCCAGCAGCGTCTCGGGCCTCAATGAGCAGTTCTTC.

This rearrangement joins TRBV5-1 to TRBJ2-7; D possibly corresponds to TRBD1 (7 bases). Gene TRBJ2-5 matches the end of the DNA better, so the J call may be wrong. Germline-derived CDR1 and CDR2 are SGHRS and YFSETQ. The CDR3 runs 15 residues. The CDR3 DNA reads as TGCGCCAGCAGCGATCGACAGGGCAGCGGGGAGACCCAGTACTTC. This codes for CASSDRQGSGETQYF.